The rows below give T cell receptor beta chains drawn from one sample of a study of T cell repertoires in ileal Crohn's disease. Assay: immunoSEQ multiplex PCR; the TCRdb copy retains only in-frame clones and omits some. This table has more than 11,000 clones, around 90% appearing once. The source material was ileal tissue. The receptors originated from an adult with Crohn's disease. CDR3s include the opening cysteine and the closing phenylalanine or tryptophan. The D gene is left open where the match is weak. Part of the rows lack a size; the others show once, few, many or a class for expanded clones.

V	J	D	size	DNA	CDR3
TRBV11-2	TRBJ1-2	NA	NA	TGTGCCAGCAGCTTACTTCAGGGCGAGTATGCTGGCTACACCTTC	CASSLLQGEYAGYTF
TRBV2	TRBJ1-1	TRBD1	NA	TGTGCCAGCAATGTCGGACAGGAGGGGGGCGCTTTCTTT	CASNVGQEGGAFF
TRBV4-1	TRBJ1-5	TRBD1	NA	TGCGCCAGCAGCCGACAGGGGGACCAGCCCCAGCATTTT	CASSRQGDQPQHF
TRBV11-2	TRBJ2-1	NA	NA	TGTGCCAGCAGCAACCCGGGATCGCACAATGAGCAGTTCTTC	CASSNPGSHNEQFF
TRBV5-4	TRBJ1-2	TRBD1	NA	TGTGCCAGCAGCTTGGAGAGCAGGGGGGTCTATGGCTACACCTTC	CASSLESRGVYGYTF
TRBV6-6	TRBJ1-3	NA	NA	TGTGCCAGCAGTTACTCCCAGGCCTCTGGAAACACCATATATTTT	CASSYSQASGNTIYF
TRBV6-1	TRBJ1-4	TRBD1	NA	TGTGCCAGCAGTGATTCAGGGGGCGTAAGGGAAAAACTGTTTTTT	CASSDSGGVREKLFF
TRBV7-9	TRBJ2-2	NA	NA	TGTGCCAGCAGCCCTCCCAGGACACCCGGGGAGCTGTTTTTT	CASSPPRTPGELFF
TRBV7-2	TRBJ1-5	NA	NA	TGTGCCAGCGGGCAGAATTCTCAGCCCCAGCATTTT	CASGQNSQPQHF
TRBV6-1	TRBJ2-2	TRBD2	NA	TGTGCCAGCAGCGGGACTAGCGAGTATACCGGGGAGCTGTTTTTT	CASSGTSEYTGELFF
TRBV19	TRBJ2-7	TRBD1	NA	TGTGCCAGTAGTATGGGACAGGTAGCTGTGCAGTACTTC	CASSMGQVAVQYF
TRBV11-2	TRBJ2-3	TRBD2	NA	TGTGCCAGCAGCCTTAGCGGGAGTACAGATACGCAGTATTTT	CASSLSGSTDTQYF
TRBV30	TRBJ1-5	NA	NA	TGTGCCTGGAGTCTGGGGGGAAGCAATCAGCCCCAGCATTTT	CAWSLGGSNQPQHF
TRBV27	TRBJ2-7	NA	few	TGTGCCAGCAGCCTTAGTATGGCCTACGAGCAGTACTTC	CASSLSMAYEQYF
TRBV5-1	TRBJ1-3	NA	NA	TGCGCCAGCAGCGGAGACGGAGGTGGAAACACCATATATTTT	CASSGDGGGNTIYF
TRBV7-7	TRBJ1-1	NA	once	TGTGCTAGCAGCCCAGACATCAACACTGAAGCTTTCTTT	CASSPDINTEAFF
TRBV10-3	TRBJ2-1	TRBD2	NA	TGTGCCATCAGTGAAACTAGCGGGAGGGCCAGTGAGCAGTTCTTC	CAISETSGRASEQFF
TRBV11-2	TRBJ2-7	NA	NA	TGTGCCAGCAGCTTAAACAACGAGCAGTACTTC	CASSLNNEQYF
TRBV5-1	TRBJ2-7	NA	NA	TGCGCCAGCAGCTTGGGGGACACCTACGAGCAGTACTTC	CASSLGDTYEQYF
TRBV5-1	TRBJ1-1	NA	NA	TGCGCCAGCAGCCCCCGGGACACCTATGAAGCTTTCTTT	CASSPRDTYEAFF
TRBV7-9	TRBJ2-1	TRBD1	NA	TGTGCCAGCAGCCGATCACAGGGGAACTACAATGAGCAGTTCTTC	CASSRSQGNYNEQFF
TRBV7-3	TRBJ1-1	NA	NA	TGTGCCAGCAGCCAGATGGGGGGGCAGAACACTGAAGCTTTCTTT	CASSQMGGQNTEAFF
TRBV19	TRBJ1-2	TRBD1	NA	TGTGCCAGTAGTATTATTGGCAGGGGGCGGCTTAACTATGGCTACACCTTC	CASSIIGRGRLNYGYTF
TRBV7-3	TRBJ2-3	NA	NA	TGTGCCAGCAGCTCTCGGGGGGCGGATACGCAGTATTTT	CASSSRGADTQYF
TRBV6-4	TRBJ2-2	NA	NA	TGTGCCAGCAGTGACTCAGCCGGGAGCACCGGGGAGCTGTTTTTT	CASSDSAGSTGELFF
TRBV27	TRBJ2-5	NA	NA	TGTGCCAGCAGTTACACCACCCCCAGGGGGGCTTACTTTTGGACCCAGTACTTC	CASSYTTPRGAYFWTQYF
TRBV4-1	TRBJ2-7	TRBD2	NA	TGCGCCAGCAGCCAACCCGGAGTAGCGGGAGATTACGAGCAGTACTTC	CASSQPGVAGDYEQYF
TRBV6-5	TRBJ2-6	TRBD1	NA	TGTGCCAGCAGTACCACAGGGGCTGGGGCCAACGTCCTGACTTTC	CASSTTGAGANVLTF
TRBV7-6	TRBJ2-7	TRBD2	NA	TGTGCCAGCAGCACGGGGGGGAAGTACGAGCAGTACTTC	CASSTGGKYEQYF
TRBV7-2	TRBJ2-2	TRBD2	NA	TGTGCCAGCAGCTTAGAGGGACTAGCGAACACCGGGGAGCTGTTTTTT	CASSLEGLANTGELFF
TRBV19	TRBJ2-6	NA	once	TGTGCCAGTAGTATTCCAGGCGGGGAGGGGGCCAACGTCCTGACTTTC	CASSIPGGEGANVLTF
TRBV4-1	TRBJ2-7	TRBD1	NA	TGCGCCAGCAGCCACCCTTCAGGGGGTACCTACGAGCAGTACTTC	CASSHPSGGTYEQYF
TRBV13	TRBJ2-1	TRBD2	NA	TGTGCCAGCAGCGAGTTTACTAGCGGGAGGTACAATGAGCAGTTCTTC	CASSEFTSGRYNEQFF
TRBV7-2	TRBJ2-7	TRBD1	NA	TGTGCCAGCAGCTTAGGGGGACAGTTCTACGAGCAGTACTTC	CASSLGGQFYEQYF
TRBV6-4	TRBJ2-1	TRBD2	once	TGTGCCAGCAGTGCCAAAGAGCGGGGCTACAATGAGCAGTTCTTC	CASSAKERGYNEQFF
TRBV2	TRBJ2-7	TRBD2	NA	TGTGCCAGTCAACCACCGGGACTAGCGGGTCTAGATCCCTCCGAGCAGTACTTC	CASQPPGLAGLDPSEQYF
TRBV5-1	TRBJ1-5	NA	NA	TGCGCCAGCAGCTTGGGGGAGGGAGGACGGCAGCCCCAGCATTTT	CASSLGEGGRQPQHF
TRBV13	TRBJ2-7	NA	once	TGTGCCAGCAGCTTCGGGTACGAGCAGTACTTC	CASSFGYEQYF
TRBV11-2	TRBJ2-7	NA	NA	TGTGCCAGCAGCTTAGGGAGGGGAGCCTACGAGCAGTACTTC	CASSLGRGAYEQYF
TRBV2	TRBJ1-6	TRBD1	NA	TGTGCCAGCAGGGAGACCGGGACAGAAAATTCACCCCTCCACTTT	CASRETGTENSPLHF
TRBV12-5	TRBJ2-3	NA	NA	TGTGCTAGTGGTCCCGACATTACAGATACGCAGTATTTT	CASGPDITDTQYF
TRBV5-1	TRBJ1-4	NA	NA	TGCGCCAGCAGGCCGACCACAGGGATTGAACTGTTTTTT	CASRPTTGIELFF
TRBV28	TRBJ2-1	TRBD2	few	TGTGCCAGCAGAACTAGCGGCAATGAGCAGTTCTTC	CASRTSGNEQFF
TRBV6-5	TRBJ2-7	TRBD2	NA	TGTGCCAGCAGTTACTCGACTAGCGGGGGGAGTGAGCAGTACTTC	CASSYSTSGGSEQYF
TRBV19	TRBJ1-1	NA	NA	TGTGCCAGTAGTATAGCCACCCAGGGGTACCCTGCGAACACTGAAGCTTTCTTT	CASSIATQGYPANTEAFF
TRBV5-8	TRBJ2-3	TRBD2	NA	TGTGCCAGCAGCCCTCCGGGTAGCGGGAGGATCACAGATACGCAGTATTTT	CASSPPGSGRITDTQYF
TRBV6-5	TRBJ1-6	TRBD1	once	TGTGCCAGCAGGGGGACAGGGGGACCGGCCCTCCACTTT	CASRGTGGPALHF
TRBV19	TRBJ2-7	TRBD2	NA	TGTGCCAGTAGTATCCTAGCGGATTACTCCTACGAGCAGTACTTC	CASSILADYSYEQYF
TRBV10-2	TRBJ2-7	TRBD1	once	TGCGCCAGCGCCGGACCCGGGACAGGGGGGTCCTACGAGCAGTACTTC	CASAGPGTGGSYEQYF
TRBV29-1	TRBJ2-4	NA	NA	TGCAGCGTTGGGAGTGGCGGTGCCAAAAACATTCAGTACTTC	CSVGSGGAKNIQYF
TRBV11-2	TRBJ1-5	NA	NA	TGTGCCAGCAGCTTAACGGGGAATAGTCAGCCCCAGCATTTT	CASSLTGNSQPQHF